What follows describes a single T cell receptor (beta chain). Its antigen is currently unknown. This sample stems from a study of T cell responses to AZD1222 COVID-19 vaccine. The study's findings and limits: White British ancestry dominated among donors, who included more females, and clonal diversity was possibly underestimated. Targeting of unmutated variant regions was reportedly seen in nearly half of spike-specific TCRs. Rises in breadth and depth of Spike-specific TCRs came after two AZD1222 doses. It was only a handful of AZD1222 recipients who were seropositive at baseline.

The CDR3 covers 11 residues. The germline V gene has CDR1 SGHTA and CDR2 FQGNSA. V was clipped by 3 bases and J by 7 bases, with 7 bases between them. Method: immunoSEQ multiplex PCR; TCRdb's copy keeps in-frame clones and lacks some. The repertoire includes 80,000 or so clones, about 89% of them detected once, and roughly 4.5% sits in the top ten. The sequencing used peripheral blood, collected on day 0 of MenACWY control vaccination. This receptor was obtained from an adult in good health. V is TRBV7-2 and J is TRBJ2-7; D gene uncertain. CDR3 in amino acids: CASSLELEQYF. CDR3 DNA sequence: TGTGCCAGCAGCTTGGAGTTGGAGCAGTACTTC.